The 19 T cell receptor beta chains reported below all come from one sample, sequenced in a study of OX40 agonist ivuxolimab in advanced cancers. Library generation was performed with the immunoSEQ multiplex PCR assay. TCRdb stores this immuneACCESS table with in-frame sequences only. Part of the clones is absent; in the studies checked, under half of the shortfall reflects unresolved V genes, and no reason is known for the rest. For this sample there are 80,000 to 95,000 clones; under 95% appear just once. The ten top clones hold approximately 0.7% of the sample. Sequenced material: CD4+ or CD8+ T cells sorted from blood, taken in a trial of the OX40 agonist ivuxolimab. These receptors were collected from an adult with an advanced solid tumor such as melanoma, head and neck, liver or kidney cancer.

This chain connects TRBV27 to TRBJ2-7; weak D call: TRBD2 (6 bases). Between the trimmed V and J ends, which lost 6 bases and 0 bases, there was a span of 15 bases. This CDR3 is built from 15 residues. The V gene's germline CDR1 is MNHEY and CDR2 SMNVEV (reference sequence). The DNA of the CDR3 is TGTGCCAGCAGCCTTGGGGGGAGCTACTCCTACGAGCAGTACTTC. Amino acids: CASSLGGSYSYEQYF.

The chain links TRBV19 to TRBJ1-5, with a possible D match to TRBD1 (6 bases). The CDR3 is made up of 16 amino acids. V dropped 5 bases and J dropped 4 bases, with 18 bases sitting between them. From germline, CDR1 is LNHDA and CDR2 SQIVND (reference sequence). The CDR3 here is CASSLMDSALNQPQHF. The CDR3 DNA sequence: TGTGCCAGTAGTTTAATGGACAGTGCGCTAAATCAGCCCCAGCATTTT. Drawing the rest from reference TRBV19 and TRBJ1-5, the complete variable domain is DGGITQSPKYLFRKEGQNVTLSCEQNLNHDAMYWYRQDPGQGLRLIYYSQIVNDFQKGDIAEGYSVSREKKESFPLTVTSAQKNPTAFYLCASSLMDSALNQPQHFGDGTRLSIL.

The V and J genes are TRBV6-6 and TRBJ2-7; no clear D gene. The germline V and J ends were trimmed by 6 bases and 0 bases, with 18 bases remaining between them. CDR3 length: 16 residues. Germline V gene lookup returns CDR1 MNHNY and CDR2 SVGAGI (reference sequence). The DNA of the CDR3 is TGTGCCAGCAGGAAGACGGCCTCGCCGAACTCCTACGAGCAGTACTTC. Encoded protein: CASRKTASPNSYEQYF.

CDR3 sequence reads: CAWSVSRGFNSPLHF. The CDR3 DNA sequence: TGTGCCTGGAGTGTATCAAGGGGTTTTAATTCACCCCTCCACTTT. The chain combines TRBV30 with TRBJ1-6, with a tentative D call TRBD1 (5 bases). Germline V gene lookup returns CDR1 GTSNPN and CDR2 SVGIG (reference sequence). The V and J ends lost 0 bases and 6 bases respectively, with 12 bases between them. CDR3 length equals 15 residues.

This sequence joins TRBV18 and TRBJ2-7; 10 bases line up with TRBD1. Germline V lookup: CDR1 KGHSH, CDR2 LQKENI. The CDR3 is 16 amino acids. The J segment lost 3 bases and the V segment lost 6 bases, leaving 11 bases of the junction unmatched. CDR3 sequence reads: CASSGGQGTSLYEQYF. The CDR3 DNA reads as TGTGCCAGCTCGGGGGGACAGGGGACCTCCCTCTACGAGCAGTACTTC.

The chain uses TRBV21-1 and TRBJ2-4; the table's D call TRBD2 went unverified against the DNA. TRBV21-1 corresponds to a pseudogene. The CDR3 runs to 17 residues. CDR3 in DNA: TGTGCCAGCAGCGAAGAGTGCGGGTATTTGGCCAAAAACATTCAGTACTTC. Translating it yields CASSEECGYLAKNIQYF.

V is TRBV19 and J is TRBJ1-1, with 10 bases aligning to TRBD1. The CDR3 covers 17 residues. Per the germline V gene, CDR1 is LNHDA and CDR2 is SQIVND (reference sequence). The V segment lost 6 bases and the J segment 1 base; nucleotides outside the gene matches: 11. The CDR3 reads CASSPGTGVKRNTEAFF. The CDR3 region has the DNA TGTGCCAGTAGCCCCGGGACAGGGGTAAAACGGAACACTGAAGCTTTCTTT.

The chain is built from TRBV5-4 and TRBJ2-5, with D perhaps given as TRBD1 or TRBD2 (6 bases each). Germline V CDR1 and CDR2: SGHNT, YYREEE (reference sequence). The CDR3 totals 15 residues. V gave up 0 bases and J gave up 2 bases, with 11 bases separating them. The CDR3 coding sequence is TGTGCCAGCAGCTTGGGGGGGGCAAAACAAGAGACCCAGTACTTC. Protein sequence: CASSLGGAKQETQYF.

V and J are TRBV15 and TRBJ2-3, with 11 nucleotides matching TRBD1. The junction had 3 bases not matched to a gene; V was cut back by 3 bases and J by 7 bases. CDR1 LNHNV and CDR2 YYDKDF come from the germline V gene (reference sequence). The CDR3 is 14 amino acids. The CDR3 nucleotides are TGTGCCACCAGCAGGGACAGGGGGCAGTATACGCAGTATTTT. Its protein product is CATSRDRGQYTQYF.

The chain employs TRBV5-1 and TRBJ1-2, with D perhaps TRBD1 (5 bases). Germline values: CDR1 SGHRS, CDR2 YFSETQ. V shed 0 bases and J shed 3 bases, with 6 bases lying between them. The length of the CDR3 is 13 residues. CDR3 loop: CASSLGGDYGYTF. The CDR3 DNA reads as TGCGCCAGCAGCTTGGGAGGGGACTATGGCTACACCTTC.

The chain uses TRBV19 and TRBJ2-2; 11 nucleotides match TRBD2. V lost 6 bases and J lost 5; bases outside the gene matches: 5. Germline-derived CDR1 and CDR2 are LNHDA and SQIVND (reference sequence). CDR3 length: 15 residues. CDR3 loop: CASRASGRTTGELFF. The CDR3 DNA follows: TGTGCCAGTAGAGCTAGCGGGAGGACGACCGGGGAGCTGTTTTTT.

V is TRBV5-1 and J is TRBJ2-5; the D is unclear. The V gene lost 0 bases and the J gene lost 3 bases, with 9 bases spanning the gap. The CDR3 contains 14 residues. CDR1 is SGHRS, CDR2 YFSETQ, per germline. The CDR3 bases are TGCGCCAGCAGCTTGGCCGTGACCGAAGAGACCCAGTACTTC. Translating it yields CASSLAVTEETQYF.

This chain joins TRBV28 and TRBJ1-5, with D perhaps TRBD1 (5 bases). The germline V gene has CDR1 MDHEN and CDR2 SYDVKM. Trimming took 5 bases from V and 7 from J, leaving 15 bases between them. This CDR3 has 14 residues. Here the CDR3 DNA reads TGTGCCAGCAGTGACCCCTCCGGGACCCAGCCCCAGCATTTT. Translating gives CASSDPSGTQPQHF.

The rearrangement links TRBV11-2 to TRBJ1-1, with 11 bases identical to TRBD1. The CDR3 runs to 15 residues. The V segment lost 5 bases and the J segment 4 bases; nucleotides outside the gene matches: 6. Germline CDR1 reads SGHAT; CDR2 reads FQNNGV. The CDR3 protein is CASSPKDRGPTEAFF. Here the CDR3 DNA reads TGTGCCAGCAGCCCTAAGGACAGGGGGCCCACTGAAGCTTTCTTT.

In DNA form, the CDR3 reads TGTGCCAGCCACCGGACAGGTCCGGGGGAAGAGACCCAGTACTTC. Translated: CASHRTGPGEETQYF. This chain uses TRBV18 with TRBJ2-5, with D maybe TRBD1 (7 bases). The ends were cut back, 8 bases at V and 3 bases at J, with 19 bases in the middle. Germline loops: CDR1 KGHSH, CDR2 LQKENI. The CDR3 covers 15 residues.

The CDR3, as DNA: TGTGCCAGTAGTATAATGGGGGACGAGCAGTACTTC. Translation gives CASSIMGDEQYF. This chain uses TRBV19 with TRBJ2-7; D is tentatively TRBD1 or TRBD2 (5 bases each). The germline V gene has CDR1 LNHDA and CDR2 SQIVND (reference sequence). The CDR3 extends over 12 amino acids. Between the trimmed V and J ends, which lost 2 bases and 5 bases, there was a span of 7 bases.

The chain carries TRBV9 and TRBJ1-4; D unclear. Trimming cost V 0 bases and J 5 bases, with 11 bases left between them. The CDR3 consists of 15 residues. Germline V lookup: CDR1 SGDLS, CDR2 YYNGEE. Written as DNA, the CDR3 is TGTGCCAGCAGCGTAGACGACGGGAGAAATGAAAAACTGTTTTTT. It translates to CASSVDDGRNEKLFF.

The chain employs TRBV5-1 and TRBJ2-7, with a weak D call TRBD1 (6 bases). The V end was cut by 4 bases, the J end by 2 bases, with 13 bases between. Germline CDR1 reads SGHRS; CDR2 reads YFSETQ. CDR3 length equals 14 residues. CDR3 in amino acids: CASSENRDTYEQYF. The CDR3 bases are TGCGCCAGCAGCGAAAACCGGGACACCTACGAGCAGTACTTC.

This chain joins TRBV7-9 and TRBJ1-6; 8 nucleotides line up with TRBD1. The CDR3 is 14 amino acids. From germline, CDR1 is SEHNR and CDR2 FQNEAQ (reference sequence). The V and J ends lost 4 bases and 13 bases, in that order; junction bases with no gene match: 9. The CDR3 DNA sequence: TGTGCCAGCAGCTCTTACTCGGGACAGGTGCCCCTCCACTTT. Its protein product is CASSSYSGQVPLHF. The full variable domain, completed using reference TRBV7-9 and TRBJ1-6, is DTGVSQNPRHKITKRGQNVTFRCDPISEHNRLYWYRQTLGQGPEFLTYFQNEAQLEKSRLLSDRFSAERPKGSFSTLEIQRTEQGDSAMYLCASSSYSGQVPLHFGNGTRLTVT.